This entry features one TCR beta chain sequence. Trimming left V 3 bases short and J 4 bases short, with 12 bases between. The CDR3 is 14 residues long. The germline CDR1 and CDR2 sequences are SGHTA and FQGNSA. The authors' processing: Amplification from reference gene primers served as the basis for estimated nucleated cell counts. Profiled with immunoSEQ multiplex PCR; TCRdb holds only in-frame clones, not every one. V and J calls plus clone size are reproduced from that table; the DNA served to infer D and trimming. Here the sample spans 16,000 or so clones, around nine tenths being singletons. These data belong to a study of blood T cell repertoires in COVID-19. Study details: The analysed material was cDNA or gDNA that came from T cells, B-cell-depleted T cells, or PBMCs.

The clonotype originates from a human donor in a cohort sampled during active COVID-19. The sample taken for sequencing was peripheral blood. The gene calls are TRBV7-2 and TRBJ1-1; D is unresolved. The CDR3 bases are TGTGCCAGCAGCTTTGGGCAGGAAGTCACTGAAGCTTTCTTT. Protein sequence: CASSFGQEVTEAFF.